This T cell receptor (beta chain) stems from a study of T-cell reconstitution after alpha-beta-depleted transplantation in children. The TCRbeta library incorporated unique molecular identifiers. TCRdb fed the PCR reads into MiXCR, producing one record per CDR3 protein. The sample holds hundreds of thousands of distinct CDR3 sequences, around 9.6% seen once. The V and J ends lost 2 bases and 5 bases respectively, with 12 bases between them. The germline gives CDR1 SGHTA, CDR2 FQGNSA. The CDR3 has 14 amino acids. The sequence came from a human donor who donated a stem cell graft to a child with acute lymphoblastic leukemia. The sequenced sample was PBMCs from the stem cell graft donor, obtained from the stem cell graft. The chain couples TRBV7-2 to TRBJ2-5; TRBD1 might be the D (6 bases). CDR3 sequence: CASSLSGAYETQYF. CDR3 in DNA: TGTGCCAGCAGCTTATCAGGGGCGTATGAGACCCAGTACTTC. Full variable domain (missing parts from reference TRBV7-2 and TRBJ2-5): GAGVSQSPSNKVTEKGKDVELRCDPISGHTALYWYRQSLGQGLEFLIYFQGNSAPDKSGLPSDRFSAERTGGSVSTLTIQRTQQEDSAVYLCASSLSGAYETQYFGPGTRLLVL.